This T cell receptor beta chain is from a study of patients and donors after allogeneic stem cell transplantation. J gave up 2 bases and V 3 bases, and 4 bases lay outside the gene matches. This CDR3 has 14 residues. Per germline, CDR1 DFQATT and CDR2 SNEGSKA (reference sequence). TCRdb ran MiXCR on the RT-PCR reads and lists one entry per CDR3 protein. Among more than 75,000 distinct CDR3 sequences listed, around 5% were seen once. In its sample, this clonotype was seen many times. Sample: blood, either unsorted or a sorted T cell fraction (not recorded which). The chain links TRBV20-1 to TRBJ2-1, with 7 bases matching TRBD1. This TCR derives from a human donor who was either an allogeneic HSCT recipient or a stem cell or donor lymphocyte infusion donor (not recorded which). It is not recorded whose cells these are; they may come from a transplant donor. The CDR3 nucleotides are TGCAGTGCTAGTCGGCAGGGGGCCTACAATGAGCAGTTCTTC. This gives the protein CSASRQGAYNEQFF.